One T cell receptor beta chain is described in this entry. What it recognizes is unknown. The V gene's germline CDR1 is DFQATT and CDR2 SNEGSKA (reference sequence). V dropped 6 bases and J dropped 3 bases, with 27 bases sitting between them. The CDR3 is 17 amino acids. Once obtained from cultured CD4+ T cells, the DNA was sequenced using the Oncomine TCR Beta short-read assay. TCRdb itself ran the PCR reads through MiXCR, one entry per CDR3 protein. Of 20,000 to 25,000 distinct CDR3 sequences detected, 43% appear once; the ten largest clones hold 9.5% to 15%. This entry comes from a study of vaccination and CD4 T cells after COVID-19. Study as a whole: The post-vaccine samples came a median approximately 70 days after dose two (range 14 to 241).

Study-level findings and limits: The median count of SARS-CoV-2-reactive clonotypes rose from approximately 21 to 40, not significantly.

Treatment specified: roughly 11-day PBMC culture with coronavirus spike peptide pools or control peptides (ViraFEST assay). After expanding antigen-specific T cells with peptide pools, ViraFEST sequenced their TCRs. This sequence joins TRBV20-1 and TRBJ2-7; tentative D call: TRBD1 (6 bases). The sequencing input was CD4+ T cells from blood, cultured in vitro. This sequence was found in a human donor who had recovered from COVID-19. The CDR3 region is CSARGRPQDSYRYEQYF. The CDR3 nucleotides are TGCAGTGCCAGGGGCCGGCCGCAGGACAGCTATCGCTACGAGCAGTACTTC.